What follows describes a single T cell receptor (beta chain). Its specificity is not known. This sample was included in a study of cytomegalovirus exposure and HLA in healthy donors. General observations from the study: In a later analysis, at a false discovery rate of 0.05, 16,951 TCR beta sequences were associated with HLA alleles. HLA-A and HLA-B allele assignments for most subjects were reportedly predicted accurately using TCR beta sequences.

PCR employed 60 Vbeta and 13 Jbeta primers. Measured with immunoSEQ multiplex PCR; TCRdb has only the in-frame clones, and not every one. The data show about 130,000 clones, about 79% seen once. The receptor was isolated from a middle-aged man in good health and CMV-seronegative. The sequencing sample was made of PBMCs.

CDR3 bases: TGTGCCAGCTCACCACCTCCGGGACAGGCGGCCTGGGGGCAGTTCTTC. Translated, it gives CASSPPPGQAAWGQFF. The gene calls are TRBV18 and TRBJ2-1, with 8 bases aligning to TRBD1. The ends lost 0 bases at V and 12 bases at J; junction bases unmatched: 13. The CDR3 sequence is 16 residues long. The germline gives CDR1 KGHSH, CDR2 LQKENI. The variable domain in full, completed from reference TRBV18 and TRBJ2-1, reads NAGVMQNPRHLVRRRGQEARLRCSPMKGHSHVYWYRQLPEEGLKFMVYLQKENIIDESGMPKERFSAEFPKEGPSILRIQQVVRGDSAAYFCASSPPPGQAAWGQFFGPGTRLTVL.